Listed below are T cell receptor beta chains from one sample, sequenced in a study of T-cell memory formation after mild COVID-19. A single record per CDR3 protein comes from TCRdb applying MiXCR to the 5' RACE reads. The data contain under 700,000 distinct CDR3 sequences, just over 20% of them singletons. The specimen sequenced was PBMCs or a T cell subset sorted from them (not recorded which). The receptors stem from an adult woman who had mild COVID-19 (a few samples of this study predate the infection). Cell type and time point are not known. Both conserved end residues are trimmed from each CDR3. D genes are given only for firm matches. Clone size is given for some rows only: seen once, a few or many times, or a class if the clone is expanded.

D	V	J	size	CDR3
TRBD2	TRBV11-2	TRBJ2-1	.	ASSPRKKAGGSTLGSYNEQF
.	TRBV5-6	TRBJ2-7	.	ASSLDRREYEQY
.	TRBV29-1	TRBJ1-2	few	SVARAKNGYT
.	TRBV3-1	TRBJ2-7	.	ASSSQLRGGFYEQY
.	TRBV10-3	TRBJ2-7	.	AIRGPGDEQY
.	TRBV7-6	TRBJ2-5	few	ASSSSRATQETQY
TRBD1	TRBV24-1	TRBJ2-3	few	ATSDWGTGEGDTQY
TRBD2	TRBV10-3	TRBJ2-5	.	AISGRSRGLANQETQY
.	TRBV6-5	TRBJ1-3	few	ASSYAPSSGNTIY
.	TRBV18	TRBJ2-5	.	ASSPLSSQETQY
.	TRBV10-3	TRBJ1-1	many	AIGPRGAGNTEAF
.	TRBV25-1	TRBJ2-4	few	ASKDRNIQY
.	TRBV5-5	TRBJ2-7	.	ASSLDYSPLREQY
.	TRBV6-5	TRBJ2-2	few	ASSRVTAGELF
.	TRBV12-3/TRBV12-4	TRBJ1-3	.	ASSPPGVGNTIY
.	TRBV12-3/TRBV12-4	TRBJ1-3	many	ASGVWGLGNTIY
.	TRBV11-1	TRBJ2-5	few	ASSRVYRETQY
.	TRBV19	TRBJ1-6	.	ASSAGSPLH
TRBD2	TRBV11-2	TRBJ2-7	few	ASSRAQSGRDEQY
.	TRBV12-3/TRBV12-4	TRBJ1-1	few	ASSFSIGGGLNTEAF
.	TRBV10-3	TRBJ2-2	.	AIKGTAQTGELF
.	TRBV5-1	TRBJ2-5	.	ASSLGEQGVTQY
.	TRBV29-1	TRBJ2-1	few	SVAVSYNEQF
.	TRBV4-1	TRBJ1-2	few	ASSQVRGYGYT
.	TRBV4-1	TRBJ2-7	.	ASSQDMSAYEQY
TRBD2	TRBV18	TRBJ2-7	.	ASSSPSGTSYEQY
TRBD1	TRBV12-3/TRBV12-4	TRBJ2-7	.	ASSSGTGSGQY
.	TRBV7-8	TRBJ1-1	.	ASSFRGEDEAF
.	TRBV6-6	TRBJ1-2	.	ATGGGINYGYT
.	TRBV12-3/TRBV12-4	TRBJ2-6	few	ASTRRSGANVLT
TRBD2	TRBV20-1	TRBJ2-7	.	SADGRAQYEQY
TRBD1	TRBV7-3	TRBJ1-1	.	ASSAQGASEAF
.	TRBV5-5	TRBJ2-7	.	ASSPTGDRQY
TRBD1	TRBV4-1	TRBJ1-6	few	ASSQLGQGLDSPLH
.	TRBV24-1	TRBJ2-1	few	AVTRGVDYEQF
TRBD2	TRBV20-1	TRBJ2-1	few	SETGGGAYNEQF
.	TRBV7-6	TRBJ2-7	few	ASSSPSSYEQY
.	TRBV4-1	TRBJ2-7	.	ASSQEARYEQY
.	TRBV9	TRBJ2-1	.	ASSGIRSSSYNEQF
TRBD2	TRBV18	TRBJ2-5	.	ASSPPTSGGLKTQY
TRBD2	TRBV6-5	TRBJ2-7	few	ASSYEGGRAYEQY
TRBD2	TRBV15	TRBJ2-1	few	ATSRVGLAGDRSYNEQF